This section outlines one TCR beta chain sequence together with its context. The antigen it binds to is not known. Base qualities were left out, and no much larger clone turns up one base away. TCRbeta CDR3 regions were amplified from genomic DNA by means of the immunoSEQ Assay, a bias-controlled multiplex PCR. In the authors' own workflow: Within the assay, amplification of reference gene primers was used to estimate how many nucleated cells each sample contained. To quantify the absolute abundance of each unique TCRbeta CDR3 rearrangement, sequence reads were collapsed and filtered. For each sample, productive Simpson clonality was calculated as the square root of Simpson's diversity index over productive rearrangements. As stored in TCRdb, this immuneACCESS dataset retains in-frame rearrangements with V and J assigned. A fraction of the clones does not appear; measured against another copy, unresolved V genes explain less than half of the discrepancy, and the remainder lacks a known reason. That table gives V, J and clone size, and the DNA gave D and trimming. The sample table shows over 300,000 clones, and roughly 85% are seen once. Roughly 2% of the sample lies in the top ten.

The record originates from a study of blood T cell repertoires in COVID-19 (dated by TCRdb to the early 2020s). General notes on the study: Samples from collaborators originated in the United States, Italy and Spain and spanned both the acute and convalescent phases of COVID-19. Where HLA class I and class II types were available, the types were taken from metadata supplied by the sample provider, not from assay-based typing. A de-identified subject ID, COVID-19 status, age in years and sex were almost always included in the sample metadata. The prospective study material was composed of cDNA or gDNA derived from T cells, B-cell-depleted T cells, or PBMCs. Deeply sampled blood TCRbeta repertoires from subjects exposed to, actively infected with, or recovered from COVID-19 were included in the dataset. The repertoires were released in a freely available public database meant as a resource for research on the immune response to SARS-CoV-2. Samples came from the ongoing ImmuneRACE study (first 160 participants) plus 1,254 subjects from 6 global collaborators.

In the prospective study, participants were roughly 18 to 90 years old, resided in 24 geographic areas of the United States, and were enrolled through a virtual design. To assign participants to cohorts, the prospective study relied on clinical history that participants themselves reported in a screening survey and a study questionnaire. For ImmuneRACE Cohort 3, a participant was defined as recovered based on two consecutive negative NP/OP PCR tests, clearance by a healthcare professional, or resolution of symptoms. Mobile phlebotomists in the prospective study collected whole blood, serum and a nasopharyngeal or oropharyngeal swab from every participant. Over an approximately two-month period, participants in the prospective study had the option of providing additional blood draws and questionnaires. Prospective study blood samples were shipped either frozen or at room temperature before DNA extraction.

What the research found in general, with its limitations: The amount of clinical and demographic metadata varied by source and participant and was provided uncurated.

Trimming takes 0 bases from V and 2 bases from J, and the germline ends sit 10 bases apart. From the germline V gene (reference sequence), CDR1 is LNHNV and CDR2 is YYDKDF. Inclusive of the bounding cysteine and phenylalanine, the CDR3 is 15 residues long. Of all the DNA, just the CDR3 is kept, 45 bases in frame from base 1. The chain joins TRBV15 to TRBJ1-1; the D gene is perhaps TRBD1, from 5 matching bases. Material for sequencing was PBMCs or T cells enriched from blood (not recorded which). This clonotype was sampled from a man aged 25-45 years who had recovered from COVID-19. CDR3 sequence: CATSREGQINTEAFF. The sequenced DNA: TGTGCCACCAGCAGAGAGGGGCAGATAAACACTGAAGCTTTCTTT.